This T cell receptor (beta chain) stems from a study of Ad26.COV2.S vaccination and SARS-CoV-2 variants. From germline, CDR1 is MNHEY and CDR2 SVGAGI. CDR3 length: 13 residues. Trimming took off 6 bases at V and 3 bases at J, with 10 bases between the two ends. Sequenced by immunoSEQ multiplex PCR; TCRdb stores in-frame clones only, minus some. The data hold a few hundred thousand clones, with 89% observed a single time. Noted treatment: 19 received Ad26.COV2.S at low or high dose, single or two shots; a few received placebo; per-sample allocation not given. It was on day 63 after the first vaccine or placebo injection that samples were taken. In Boston, the donor was an adult between 18-55 years of age.

The sample here was peripheral blood, taken in a trial of Ad26.COV2.S vaccine versus placebo. The TCR sequence derives from a person between 18 and 65 years old who received the Ad26.COV2.S COVID-19 vaccine or a placebo. The chain uses TRBV6-5 and TRBJ2-3; D gene unclear. CDR3 amino acids: CASSLPGTDTQYF. CDR3 nucleotide sequence: TGTGCCAGCAGCCTCCCCGGTACAGATACGCAGTATTTT.